This T cell receptor beta chain was obtained from a study of blood T cell repertoires in COVID-19. Across the study: Acute and convalescent COVID-19 samples came from the United States, Italy and Spain. Nucleic acid was either cDNA or gDNA, and it came from T cells, B-cell-depleted T cells, or PBMCs.

V was pared by 4 bases and J by 5 bases, with 20 bases between. The length of the CDR3 is 16 residues. CDR1 is SGHRS and CDR2 is YFSETQ in the germline V gene. How the authors handled the data: Reference gene primer amplification yielded estimated nucleated cell counts. The assay was immunoSEQ multiplex PCR, and TCRdb's table has in-frame clones only and misses some. That table furnishes V, J and clone size, whereas the DNA furnished D and trimming. The sample carries fewer than 450,000 clones, about 90% recorded once. The sample was peripheral blood. V is TRBV5-1 and J is TRBJ2-3; TRBD1 might be the D (6 bases). The origin of this receptor is a woman aged 18 to 35 who had recovered from COVID-19. CDR3 region: CASSPGRLAGVDTQYF. Here the CDR3 DNA reads TGCGCCAGCAGCCCCGGACGGCTAGCAGGGGTAGATACGCAGTATTTT.